The 14 T cell receptor beta chains below come from one sample, sequenced in a study of T cells in Graves' hyperthyroidism and ophthalmopathy. TCR beta CDR3 regions were amplified from RNA. First-round RT-PCR targeting the TCR CDR3 was performed with the HTBI primer set. TCRdb ran MiXCR on the multiplex PCR reads and lists one entry per CDR3 protein. The table has 700,000 to 950,000 distinct CDR3 sequences, around 40% seen once. Sequenced sample: blood. These receptors originate from a woman between 40 and 50 years old with Graves' hyperthyroidism.

At least ten counts were recorded for this clonotype. The chain couples TRBV28 to TRBJ1-2, with D unclear. V was pared by 5 bases and J by 4 bases, with 8 bases between. Germline-derived CDR1 and CDR2 are MDHEN and SYDVKM. The CDR3 has 12 amino acids. The CDR3 loop is CASSPSLYGYTF. The CDR3 DNA follows: TGTGCCAGCAGTCCAAGCCTCTATGGCTACACCTTC.

The chain joins TRBV11-2 to TRBJ1-2; 11 bases match TRBD1. Unmatched junction bases numbered 14, after V lost 4 bases and J lost 4 bases. The CDR3 consists of 18 residues. Per the germline V gene, CDR1 is SGHAT and CDR2 is FQNNGV. The CDR3: CASSSERDRGNSGYGYTF. CDR3 nucleotides: TGTGCCAGCAGCTCGGAAAGGGACAGGGGGAACTCAGGCTATGGCTACACCTTC.

This clonotype appeared many times. The junction and the germline gene differ at one end; a read error may be behind it. The chain links TRBV7-7 to TRBJ2-2; a possible D gene is TRBD2 (5 bases). Germline CDR1 SSHAT, CDR2 FNYEAQ (reference sequence). The CDR3 is made up of 14 amino acids. CDR3: CASSAGRNTGELFF. The CDR3 coding sequence is TGTGCTAGCAGCGCGGGCCGTAACACCGGGGAGCTGTTTTTT.

This clonotype was counted many times. This rearrangement joins TRBV19 to TRBJ1-2, with 7 bases fitting TRBD1. Germline loops: CDR1 LNHDA, CDR2 SQIVND (reference sequence). V lost 5 bases to trimming and J lost 1 base; unmatched junction nucleotides: 7. The CDR3 is 15 amino acids. The CDR3 here is CASSGNRDSNYGYTF. The CDR3 coding sequence is TGTGCCAGTAGTGGGAATCGGGACAGTAACTATGGCTACACCTTC.

The table lists this clonotype with many counts. This chain uses TRBV9 with TRBJ1-3; D gene ambiguous. Trimming took off 3 bases at V and 0 bases at J, with 13 bases between the two ends. The CDR3 totals 16 residues. Germline V gene sequence: CDR1 SGDLS, CDR2 YYNGEE. The DNA for the CDR3 is TGTGCCAGCAGCGCTCCATACGGAACCTCTGGAAACACCATATATTTT. Translation gives CASSAPYGTSGNTIYF.

This clonotype occurred a few times. CDR3 in amino acids: CASSLALDFSEEQYF. Here the CDR3 DNA reads TGCGCCAGCAGCTTGGCGCTAGACTTCTCGGAAGAGCAGTACTTC. This chain uses TRBV5-1 with TRBJ2-7, with D uncertain. The CDR3 length is 15 residues. Germline loops: CDR1 SGHRS, CDR2 YFSETQ. The V gene lost 0 bases and the J gene lost 7 bases, with 17 bases spanning the gap. Complete variable domain (other parts from reference TRBV5-1 and TRBJ2-7): KAGVTQTPRYLIKTRGQQVTLSCSPISGHRSVSWYQQTPGQGLQFLFEYFSETQRNKGNFPGRFSGRQFSNSRSEMNVSTLELGDSALYLCASSLALDFSEEQYFGPGTRLTVT.

This chain uses TRBV29-1 with TRBJ2-3; tentative D call: TRBD1 (5 bases). This CDR3 comprises 12 residues. The germline CDR1 and CDR2 sequences are SQVTM and ANQGSEA. Trimming left V 4 bases short and J 2 bases short, with 7 bases between. The CDR3: CSVVGATDTQYF. In DNA form, the CDR3 reads TGCAGCGTTGTAGGGGCCACAGATACGCAGTATTTT.

Points on this clonotype: A much larger clone differs by one base, so this may be a read error. The chain combines TRBV19 with TRBJ1-3; TRBD1 matches at 7 bases. This CDR3 is built from 14 residues. The germline V gene encodes CDR1 LNHDA and CDR2 SQIVND (reference sequence). V was pared by 8 bases and J by 9 bases, with 13 bases of the junction left unmatched. As DNA, the CDR3 is TGTGCCAGTGGTAGGGAACAGGGGTACAGCACCATATATTTT. This codes for CASGREQGYSTIYF.

This clonotype was counted between two and nine times. This chain uses TRBV5-4 with TRBJ2-5, with D perhaps being TRBD1 or TRBD2 (7 bases each). V lost 6 bases and J lost 1, with 19 bases in between. The germline V gene encodes CDR1 SGHNT and CDR2 YYREEE (reference sequence). This CDR3 spans 16 amino acids. The CDR3 is CASTQQGRGPQETQYF. CDR3 nucleotides: TGTGCCAGCACCCAACAGGGGAGGGGGCCCCAAGAGACCCAGTACTTC. Looking up the rest from reference TRBV5-4 and TRBJ2-5 gives the full variable domain: ETGVTQSPTHLIKTRGQQVTLRCSSQSGHNTVSWYQQALGQGPQFIFQYYREEENGRGNFPPRFSGLQFPNYSSELNVNALELDDSALYLCASTQQGRGPQETQYFGPGTRLLVL.

Ten or more counts support this clonotype. V gene TRBV7-9 combines with J gene TRBJ1-2; D gene ambiguous. Germline V gives CDR1 SEHNR, CDR2 FQNEAQ (reference sequence). The CDR3 covers 13 residues. Trimming took off 5 bases at V and 6 bases at J, with 13 bases between the two ends. CDR3 sequence: CASSARTDDGYTF. The CDR3 DNA is TGTGCCAGCAGCGCCCGGACCGATGATGGCTACACCTTC.

This clonotype was counted a few times. The J gene is TRBJ2-7, the V gene TRBV7-2; the match to TRBD1 covers 7 bases. CDR3 length: 15 amino acids. After removal of 6 bases from V and 3 bases from J, the junction contained 11 bases not matched to a gene. From germline, CDR1 is SGHTA and CDR2 FQGNSA. The CDR3 DNA reads TGTGCCAGCAGTCGGAATTGGGACAGTCTCTACGAGCAGTACTTC. Translated, it gives CASSRNWDSLYEQYF.

CDR3 residues: CASSRTGLSSYEQYF. CDR3 DNA sequence: TGTGCCAGCAGTAGAACAGGGCTAAGCTCCTACGAGCAGTACTTC. The V and J genes are TRBV28 and TRBJ2-7; possible D gene TRBD1, 6 bases. V was cut by 5 bases and J by 0 bases, with 14 bases left in between. The CDR3 is 15 amino acids. Germline loops: CDR1 MDHEN, CDR2 SYDVKM.

Points on this clonotype: A read error may be the cause here, since a much bigger clone is one base away. The chain is built from TRBV7-9 and TRBJ2-5; D is tentatively TRBD1 or TRBD2 (6 bases each). The CDR3 has 15 amino acids. V shed 5 bases and J shed 7 bases, with 20 bases lying between them. Germline CDR1 is SEHNR and CDR2 is FQNEAQ (reference sequence). The DNA of the CDR3 is TGTGCCAGCAGCCCTTGGGGGGCGCGCTTAGGGACCCAGTACTTC. It is translated as CASSPWGARLGTQYF.

As to this clonotype: At one of its ends the junction is not consistent with the germline gene, which may arise from a read error. The chain couples TRBV10-2 to TRBJ1-1; TRBD1 agrees at 8 bases. From germline, CDR1 is WSHSY and CDR2 SAAADI. CDR3 length: 14 residues. The CDR3 loop reads CASIKTGGWTEAFF. CDR3 coding DNA: TGTGCCAGCATTAAAACAGGGGGTTGGACTGAAGCTTTCTTT.